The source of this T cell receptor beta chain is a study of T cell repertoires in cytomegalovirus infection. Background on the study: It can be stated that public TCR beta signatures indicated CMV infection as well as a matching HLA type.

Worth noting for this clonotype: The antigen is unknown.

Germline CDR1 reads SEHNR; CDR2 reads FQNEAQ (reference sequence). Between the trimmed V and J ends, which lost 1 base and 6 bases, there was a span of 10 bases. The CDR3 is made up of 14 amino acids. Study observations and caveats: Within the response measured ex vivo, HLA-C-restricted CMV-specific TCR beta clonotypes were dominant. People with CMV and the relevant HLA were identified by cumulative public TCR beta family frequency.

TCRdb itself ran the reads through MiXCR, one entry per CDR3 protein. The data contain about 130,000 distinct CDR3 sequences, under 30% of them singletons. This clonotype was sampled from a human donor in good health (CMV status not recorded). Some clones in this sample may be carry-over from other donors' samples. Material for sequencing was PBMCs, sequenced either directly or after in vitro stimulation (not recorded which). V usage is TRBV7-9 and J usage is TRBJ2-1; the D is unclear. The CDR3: CASSLVEARNEQFF. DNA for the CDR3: TGTGCCAGCAGCTTAGTCGAAGCTCGCAATGAGCAGTTCTTC.